This T cell receptor beta chain originates from a study of neurological immune-mediated disorders. The CDR3 consists of 15 residues. The V gene end was trimmed by 1 base and the J gene end by 2 bases; junction bases not matched to a gene: 2. Germline V gene sequence: CDR1 MGHRA, CDR2 YSYEKL. MiXCR, run by TCRdb on the 5' RACE reads, gives a single entry per CDR3 protein. Altogether tens of thousands of distinct CDR3 sequences are present, 10% to 15% being singletons, with the ten largest covering about 10%. General study results and limits: Across subjects, no CDR3 amino acid sequence appeared in expanded clones of more than one subject, a finding that suggested private repertoires in all groups.

This clonotype showed up many times. The target antigen is unknown. The receptor was derived from a woman aged 60-70 years with HTLV-1-associated myelopathy (HAM/TSP). The rearrangement links TRBV4-1 to TRBJ2-7; 10 nucleotides line up with TRBD2. The sequenced sample consisted of PBMCs. CDR3 region: CASSQGTSGTYEQYF. As DNA, the CDR3 is TGCGCCAGCAGCCAAGGGACTAGCGGAACCTACGAGCAGTACTTC.